The sequence of this T cell receptor (beta chain) was determined in a study of graft-versus-host responses after intestinal transplantation. Study details: Each of the recipients got a multivisceral, liver-intestinal, or isolated intestinal transplant. Induction with anti-thymocyte globulin, then tacrolimus and steroids for roughly 3 years, was given to all recipients. Broader study findings: Patients who carried graft-donor T cell macrochimerism also had high graft-versus-host to host-versus-graft clonal ratios in their allografts. Detection of GvH clones occurred in recipient marrow, and some had their first appearance in ileum or blood.

Germline loops: CDR1 SGHRS, CDR2 YFSETQ. With V trimmed by 4 bases and J by 9 bases, 11 bases remained unmatched. This CDR3 spans 15 amino acids. Regarding this clone: What it recognizes is unknown.

Sequenced by immunoSEQ multiplex PCR; TCRdb stores in-frame clones only, minus some. The sample includes approximately 100,000 clones, around 90% of them seen just once. This sample comprised unstimulated CD4+ T cells sorted from spleen or lymph node cells, obtained before intestinal transplant. V is TRBV5-1 and J is TRBJ2-1, with TRBD1 identical over 9 bases. This receptor was identified in a human donor who received an intestinal transplant. The CDR3 region has the DNA TGCGCCAGCAGCCTAGCCGGGACAGGGTGGGGTGAGCAGTTCTTC. Its protein product is CASSLAGTGWGEQFF.